A few counts support the clone carrying this T cell receptor beta chain. This record comes from a study of blood T cell repertoires in COVID-19. Overall study: Italy, Spain and the United States were the sources of the convalescent and acute COVID-19 samples. T cells, B-cell-depleted T cells, or PBMCs provided the cDNA or gDNA that served as material.

How the authors handled the data: Amplified reference gene primers provided the basis for estimating nucleated cell counts. The repertoire was sequenced with immunoSEQ multiplex PCR; TCRdb's copy has only in-frame clones and lacks some. The V and J calls and the clone size are those of that table, but D and trimming were determined from the DNA. The table lists about 110,000 clones, almost 80% of them singletons. The germline V and J ends were trimmed by 5 bases and 7 bases, with 12 bases remaining between them. The CDR3 spans 14 residues. Germline V lookup: CDR1 MNHEY, CDR2 SVGAGI. Sequencing was carried out using peripheral blood. This receptor was obtained from a woman older than 75 with active or convalescent COVID-19. This chain connects TRBV6-5 to TRBJ1-6; no reliable D call. For the CDR3, the DNA is TGTGCCAGCAGTAAGCTCAGGCAGAATTCACCCCTCCACTTT. Protein product: CASSKLRQNSPLHF.